The clone carrying this T cell receptor (beta chain) appeared a few times. V was clipped by 5 bases and J by 3 bases; unmatched bases: 4. The CDR3 is 15 amino acids. The germline V gene encodes CDR1 SSHAT and CDR2 FNYEAQ (reference sequence). This record belongs to a study of T-cell reconstitution after alpha-beta-depleted transplantation in children. Unique molecular identifiers were used to barcode this TCRbeta library. One entry per CDR3 protein, called by TCRdb with MiXCR from the PCR reads. This table has 450,000 to 600,000 distinct CDR3 sequences, around 16% appearing once. The sequencing used PBMCs from the stem cell graft donor, collected from the stem cell graft. The rearrangement links TRBV7-7 to TRBJ2-2; 9 positions agree with TRBD2. The TCR originated in a human donor who donated a stem cell graft to a child with acute lymphoblastic leukemia. The CDR3 DNA follows: TGTGCCAGCAGCGCCCTAGCGGGGTACACCGGGGAGCTGTTTTTT. This translates into CASSALAGYTGELFF.